What follows is one T cell receptor (beta chain) and its context. Methods used by the authors: For nucleated cells, counts were estimated from reference gene primer amplification. The assay was immunoSEQ multiplex PCR, and TCRdb's table has in-frame clones only and misses some. V and J calls and clone size are as listed in that table; D and trimming were resolved from the DNA. The table includes some 97,000 clones, approximately 80% detected once. This specimen comes from a study of blood T cell repertoires in COVID-19. Germline values: CDR1 LGHNA, CDR2 YSLEER. With V trimmed by 4 bases and J by 7 bases, 7 bases remained unmatched. The CDR3 spans 15 residues.

This clonotype originated in a man aged 70 or older with active or convalescent COVID-19. This rearrangement joins TRBV4-3 to TRBJ1-4, with TRBD1 matching 9 bases. Sequencing input: peripheral blood. The CDR3 region is CASSPYTGGTEKLFF. CDR3 bases: TGCGCCAGCAGCCCTTATACAGGGGGCACTGAAAAACTGTTTTTT.